This T cell receptor beta chain emerged from a study of OX40 agonist ivuxolimab in advanced cancers. Study information: The study treated patients with ivuxolimab, an agonistic anti-OX40 (CD134) antibody.

Germline CDR1 and CDR2: SGHTS and YDEGEE. The CDR3 covers 17 residues. Trimming removed 4 bases from V and 4 bases from J, with 18 bases in between. Repertoires were generated with immunoSEQ multiplex PCR, while TCRdb's copy carries only in-frame clones and drops some. The sample contains about 33,000 clones, more than 60% of which appear only once. This sample comprised CD4+ or CD8+ T cells sorted from blood, obtained in a trial of the OX40 agonist ivuxolimab. The rearrangement links TRBV5-8 to TRBJ1-6, with D maybe TRBD1 (6 bases). The receptor comes from an adult with an advanced solid tumor such as melanoma, head and neck, liver or kidney cancer. The CDR3 loop reads CASSPPPGGGYNSPLHF. The CDR3 DNA reads TGTGCCAGCAGCCCTCCCCCGGGAGGGGGTTATAATTCACCCCTCCACTTT.